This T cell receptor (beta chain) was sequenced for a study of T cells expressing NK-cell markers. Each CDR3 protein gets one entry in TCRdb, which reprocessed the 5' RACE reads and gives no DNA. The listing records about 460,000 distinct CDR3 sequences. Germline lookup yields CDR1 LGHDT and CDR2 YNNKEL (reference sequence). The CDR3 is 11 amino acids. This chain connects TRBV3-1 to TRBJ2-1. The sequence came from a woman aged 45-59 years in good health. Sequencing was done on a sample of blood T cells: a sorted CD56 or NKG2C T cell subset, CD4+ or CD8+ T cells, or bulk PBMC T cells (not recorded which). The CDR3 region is CASSLKGEQFF.